Listed below are T cell receptor beta chains from one sample, sequenced in a study of blood T cell repertoires in COVID-19. The data were produced by immunoSEQ multiplex PCR, yet TCRdb's version contains in-frame clones alone and is incomplete. There are approximately 99,000 clones in the sample; about nine tenths occur only once, and around 2% lies in the top ten. Sample: peripheral blood. The receptors originated from a human donor in a cohort sampled during active COVID-19. CDR3s include the opening cysteine and the closing phenylalanine or tryptophan. Each record gives: CDR3 DNA, CDR3 protein, clone size, D gene, V gene, J gene. The D gene is left open where the match is weak. Clone size is not always given. Where it is, it says once, few, many or a class for expanded clones.

CDR3 DNA: TGTGCCAGTACTCCGGGACAGCTAAACTATAATTCACCCCTCCACTTT
CDR3 protein: CASTPGQLNYNSPLHF
clone size: -
D gene: TRBD1
V gene: TRBV19
J gene: TRBJ1-6

CDR3 DNA: TGCGCCAGCAGAGCGTCTCCCTACGAGCAGTACTTC
CDR3 protein: CASRASPYEQYF
clone size: -
D gene: -
V gene: TRBV5-1
J gene: TRBJ2-7

CDR3 DNA: TGTGCCAGCAGCTCCGACTACGTGGGACTAGCAGGGTACAATGAGCAGTTCTTC
CDR3 protein: CASSSDYVGLAGYNEQFF
clone size: -
D gene: TRBD2
V gene: TRBV7-6
J gene: TRBJ2-1

CDR3 DNA: TGTGCCAGCGTGGAGAAAGTCGCTTTCTTT
CDR3 protein: CASVEKVAFF
clone size: -
D gene: -
V gene: TRBV6-5
J gene: TRBJ1-1

CDR3 DNA: TGTGCCAGCACCGGGGGACAGGGGGTTAGCACAGATACGCAGTATTTT
CDR3 protein: CASTGGQGVSTDTQYF
clone size: -
D gene: TRBD1
V gene: TRBV11-2
J gene: TRBJ2-3

CDR3 DNA: TGTGCCAGCAGTTTTCCCGGTTCTGGTAAGACCGGGGAGCTGTTTTTT
CDR3 protein: CASSFPGSGKTGELFF
clone size: -
D gene: -
V gene: TRBV28
J gene: TRBJ2-2

CDR3 DNA: TGTGCCAGCAGCATGAGGCGGGGGGGGACTGAAGCTTTCTTT
CDR3 protein: CASSMRRGGTEAFF
clone size: -
D gene: -
V gene: TRBV28
J gene: TRBJ1-1

CDR3 DNA: TGCAGCGTTGAAGATTGGCTAGCGGATGAGCAGTTCTTC
CDR3 protein: CSVEDWLADEQFF
clone size: -
D gene: TRBD2
V gene: TRBV29-1
J gene: TRBJ2-1

CDR3 DNA: TGTGCCAGCTCACCACCGACTAGCGGGGGGGGAGAAGAGACCCAGTACTTC
CDR3 protein: CASSPPTSGGGEETQYF
clone size: -
D gene: TRBD2
V gene: TRBV18
J gene: TRBJ2-5

CDR3 DNA: TGCGCCAGCAGCGTGGGACAGGGTAATGAAAAACTGTTTTTT
CDR3 protein: CASSVGQGNEKLFF
clone size: -
D gene: TRBD1
V gene: TRBV5-1
J gene: TRBJ1-4

CDR3 DNA: TGTGCCAGCAGTCCTACCGGACTGCGCTCTGGAAACACCATATATTTT
CDR3 protein: CASSPTGLRSGNTIYF
clone size: -
D gene: -
V gene: TRBV2
J gene: TRBJ1-3

CDR3 DNA: TGTGCCAGCAGTGCTTCGGGTGGAAACACCATATATTTT
CDR3 protein: CASSASGGNTIYF
clone size: -
D gene: -
V gene: TRBV27
J gene: TRBJ1-3

CDR3 DNA: TGCAGCCTCGCGGCGGGAGATACGCAGTATTTT
CDR3 protein: CSLAAGDTQYF
clone size: once
D gene: -
V gene: TRBV29-1
J gene: TRBJ2-3

CDR3 DNA: TGTGCCAGCAGCGTCGCAGGGGGCGCCGGGTCCCCGGTGGAGCTGTTTTTT
CDR3 protein: CASSVAGGAGSPVELFF
clone size: -
D gene: TRBD1
V gene: TRBV9
J gene: TRBJ2-2

CDR3 DNA: TGTGCCAGCTCACCCCCGACAGTCAAACAATCTGGAAACACCATATATTTT
CDR3 protein: CASSPPTVKQSGNTIYF
clone size: -
D gene: -
V gene: TRBV18
J gene: TRBJ1-3

CDR3 DNA: TGTGCCAGCGGCCCAAGGAACACTGAAGCTTTCTTT
CDR3 protein: CASGPRNTEAFF
clone size: -
D gene: -
V gene: TRBV28
J gene: TRBJ1-1

CDR3 DNA: TGTGCCAGCAGTTTAGGCGGGGGGTGGAAGACCCAGTACTTC
CDR3 protein: CASSLGGGWKTQYF
clone size: once
D gene: TRBD2
V gene: TRBV27
J gene: TRBJ2-5

CDR3 DNA: TGCAGCGTTGAAGAGGGACAGCTACACTATGGCTACACCTTC
CDR3 protein: CSVEEGQLHYGYTF
clone size: -
D gene: TRBD1
V gene: TRBV29-1
J gene: TRBJ1-2

CDR3 DNA: TGTGCCAGCAGCCCCAGAGGACAGCGAGAATGGTCTAATGAGCAGTTCTTC
CDR3 protein: CASSPRGQREWSNEQFF
clone size: -
D gene: -
V gene: TRBV9
J gene: TRBJ2-1

CDR3 DNA: TGTGCCAGCAGCGTATGGGCGGGGGGTATCACAGATACGCAGTATTTT
CDR3 protein: CASSVWAGGITDTQYF
clone size: -
D gene: TRBD2
V gene: TRBV9
J gene: TRBJ2-3

CDR3 DNA: TGTGCCAGCAGTGACAGTTTCAATTCACCCCTCCACTTT
CDR3 protein: CASSDSFNSPLHF
clone size: -
D gene: -
V gene: TRBV6-1
J gene: TRBJ1-6

CDR3 DNA: TGCGCCAGCAGCTCAAACTGGAGGGGTCTCAATGAGCAGTTCTTC
CDR3 protein: CASSSNWRGLNEQFF
clone size: -
D gene: -
V gene: TRBV5-1
J gene: TRBJ2-1

CDR3 DNA: TGTGCCAGTAGTTCGCACAGGGCAGATACGCAGTATTTT
CDR3 protein: CASSSHRADTQYF
clone size: -
D gene: -
V gene: TRBV19
J gene: TRBJ2-3

CDR3 DNA: TGCGCCAGCAGCGAAGACAGGGGGATGGAGACCCAGTACTTC
CDR3 protein: CASSEDRGMETQYF
clone size: -
D gene: TRBD1
V gene: TRBV5-1
J gene: TRBJ2-5

CDR3 DNA: TGTGCCAGTAGTATAGTACATGCAGGGGGCGGGGACAATGAGCAGTTCTTC
CDR3 protein: CASSIVHAGGGDNEQFF
clone size: -
D gene: TRBD1
V gene: TRBV19
J gene: TRBJ2-1

CDR3 DNA: TGTGCCAGCAGCCCGACTAGCGGGAGCTCCTTCCACAATGAGCAGTTCTTC
CDR3 protein: CASSPTSGSSFHNEQFF
clone size: -
D gene: TRBD2
V gene: TRBV11-2
J gene: TRBJ2-1

CDR3 DNA: TGTGCCAGCAGCGACCCCAAGCGAGCGGGATACTACAATGAGCAGTTCTTC
CDR3 protein: CASSDPKRAGYYNEQFF
clone size: once
D gene: TRBD2
V gene: TRBV9
J gene: TRBJ2-1